These 2 T cell receptor beta chains were sequenced from one sample in a study of low-dose radiotherapy and immunotherapy resistance in tumors. cDNA synthesis used a TRAV/TRBV-specific primer set for both chains. Amplification, which lasted approximately 19 PCR cycles, used a constant-region primer and V-primer adapter to amplify TCRs. TCRdb reanalysed the reads using MiXCR and keeps one entry per CDR3 protein. The data hold about 58,000 distinct CDR3 sequences, with 20% to 25% observed a single time. Time point denoted: after trial treatment. The treatment here: LDRT plus nivolumab, ipilimumab, low-dose cyclophosphamide and aspirin (RACIN trial). Sequences were derived from PBMCs, sampled after low-dose radiotherapy plus immunotherapy. The receptors here all came from a male donor with prostate cancer.

In this sample, this clonotype turned up many times. The chain couples TRBV10-3 to TRBJ2-3; 10 nucleotides align to TRBD1. The V gene's germline CDR1 is ENHRY and CDR2 SYGVKD. The CDR3 consists of 15 residues. Germline trimming cut 6 bases from V and 5 bases from J; bases unmatched to any gene: 8. The CDR3 sequence: CAIRAGTGAVDTQYF. The CDR3 DNA follows: TGTGCCATCAGGGCCGGGACAGGGGCCGTAGATACGCAGTATTTT.

This clonotype was counted many times. The V gene is TRBV20-1, the J gene TRBJ2-3; 10 bases map to TRBD2. From germline, CDR1 is DFQATT and CDR2 SNEGSKA (reference sequence). The CDR3 is 14 residues long. The CDR3 sequence is CSERASGGLNTQYF. CDR3 DNA sequence: TGCAGCGAGAGGGCTAGCGGGGGACTAAATACGCAGTATTTT.